This T cell receptor beta chain was retrieved from a study of shared clonotypes between healthy human individuals. Produced via immunoSEQ multiplex PCR; TCRdb's table is partial and in-frame only. The data show 950,000 to 1,200,000 clones, 70% to 80% seen once. Germline V CDR1 and CDR2: LGHNA, YSLEER. CDR3 length: 15 residues. The V gene end was trimmed by 0 bases and the J gene end by 4 bases; junction bases not matched to a gene: 2. The table lists this clone with a few counts. Antigen specificity is unknown. The sample has other DNA sequences that encode this CDR3 too. Findings of the study overall: Even with large depth, rarefaction showed that sorted-subset sequencing was incomplete.

The J gene is TRBJ2-1, the V gene TRBV4-3, with 8 bases that match TRBD2. This receptor was taken from a man aged 18 to 35 in good health. Some clones in this sample may be carry-over from other donors' samples. The sequenced material came from memory CD4+ T cells from PBMCs. Subset reported: CD45RA-negative fraction. In DNA, the CDR3 is TGCGCCAGCAGCCAAGAGGCGGGAGGTTACAATGAGCAGTTCTTC. Translation: CASSQEAGGYNEQFF.